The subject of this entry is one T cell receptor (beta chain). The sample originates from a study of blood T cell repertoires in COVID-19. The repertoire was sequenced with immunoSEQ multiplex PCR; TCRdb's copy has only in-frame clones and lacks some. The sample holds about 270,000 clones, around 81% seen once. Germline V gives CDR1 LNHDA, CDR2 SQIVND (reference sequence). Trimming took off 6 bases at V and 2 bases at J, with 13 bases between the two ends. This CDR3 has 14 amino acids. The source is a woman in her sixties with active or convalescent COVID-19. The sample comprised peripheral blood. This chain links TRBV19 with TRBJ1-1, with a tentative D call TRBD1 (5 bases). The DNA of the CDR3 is TGTGCCAGTAGCTCCCAGGGTTTAAACACTGAAGCTTTCTTT. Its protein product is CASSSQGLNTEAFF.